Reported below is one T cell receptor (beta chain). Antigen specificity is unknown. The data originate from a study of T cell responses to AZD1222 COVID-19 vaccine. This CDR3 is 14 amino acids long. The junction had 12 bases not matched to a gene; V was cut back by 4 bases and J by 9 bases. Germline V gives CDR1 GTSNPN, CDR2 SVGIG (reference sequence). Study-level results: White British donors predominated, females outnumbered males, and clonal diversity was possibly underestimated.

The repertoire was sequenced with immunoSEQ multiplex PCR; TCRdb's copy has only in-frame clones and lacks some. The table records approximately 75,000 clones, about nine tenths of them present only once. The rearrangement links TRBV30 to TRBJ2-3; 8 nucleotides line up with TRBD2. Sequenced here: peripheral blood, sampled 28 days after the second AZD1222 dose. The sequence came from an adult who received the AZD1222 COVID-19 vaccine. CDR3 in DNA: TGTGCCTGGACCGGACTAGCCGGGGCAGGAACGCAGTATTTT. Translating gives CAWTGLAGAGTQYF. Full variable domain (rest looked up from reference TRBV30 and TRBJ2-3): SQTIHQWPATLVQPVGSPLSLECTVEGTSNPNLYWYRQAAGRGLQLLFYSVGIGQISSEVPQNLSASRPQDRQFILSSKKLLLSDSGFYLCAWTGLAGAGTQYFGPGTRLTVL.